This TCR beta chain appears in the sequencing data of a study of blood T cell repertoires in COVID-19. Looking at the study overall: From the United States, Italy and Spain came samples of acute and convalescent COVID-19. T cells, B-cell-depleted T cells, or PBMCs provided the cDNA or gDNA that served as material.

Methods used by the authors: Nucleated cell counts were estimated from reference gene primer amplification. The table came from immunoSEQ multiplex PCR; TCRdb's copy has only in-frame clones and leaves some out. V and J calls and clone size are copied from that table; D and trimming were computed from the DNA. The table records roughly 100,000 clones, 70% to 90% of them present only once. This clone appeared a single time. CDR3 length equals 18 residues. Germline loops: CDR1 LGHDT, CDR2 YNNKEL (reference sequence). V was pared by 0 bases and J by 4 bases, with 16 bases between. The sequence derives from a man aged 45-65 years with active or convalescent COVID-19. The chain is built from TRBV3-1 (or the pseudogene TRBV3-2) and TRBJ2-6; the D gene is possibly TRBD1 (5 bases). Sequences were obtained from peripheral blood. The CDR3 here is CASSQDQGQGSGANVLTF. The CDR3 DNA reads as TGTGCCAGCAGCCAAGATCAGGGCCAGGGATCAGGGGCCAACGTCCTGACTTTC.